A single sample is the source of the 13 T cell receptor beta chains below, sequenced in a study of blood T cell repertoires in COVID-19. Clones were read by immunoSEQ multiplex PCR, and TCRdb kept only the in-frame ones, dropping some. Of almost 65,000 clones listed, approximately 85% are singletons. The specimen sequenced was peripheral blood. All receptors come from a woman between 55 and 75 years old with COVID-19, enrolled during active disease.

The chain combines TRBV4-3 with TRBJ2-6; a possible D gene is TRBD2 (6 bases). V was shortened by 0 bases and J by 0 bases, with 12 bases between the two germline ends. The CDR3 spans 18 residues. Germline V gene sequence: CDR1 LGHNA, CDR2 YSLEER. CDR3 sequence reads: CASSQENPGSSGANVLTF. The CDR3 DNA sequence: TGCGCCAGCAGCCAAGAAAATCCCGGGAGCTCTGGGGCCAACGTCCTGACTTTC.

CDR3 DNA sequence: TGTGCCACCAGCAGTCACGCAGTCCCTGGCTACACCTTC. This encodes CATSSHAVPGYTF. The J gene is TRBJ1-2, the V gene TRBV15; no clear D gene. V was clipped by 3 bases and J by 7 bases, with 12 bases between them. CDR3 length: 13 amino acids. CDR1 and CDR2 (germline): LNHNV, YYDKDF (reference sequence).

The chain couples TRBV30 to TRBJ1-1; 10 bases are a match to TRBD1. V shed 6 bases and J 11 bases; nucleotides not matched to a gene: 9. In germline, CDR1 is GTSNPN, CDR2 SVGIG (reference sequence). The CDR3 is 12 amino acids. This CDR3 reads CACGQGVPQAFF. CDR3 DNA: TGTGCCTGTGGACAGGGGGTGCCTCAGGCTTTCTTT.

The rearrangement joins TRBV19 to TRBJ2-2; 9 positions match TRBD2. The CDR3 is 15 residues long. Per the germline V gene, CDR1 is LNHDA and CDR2 is SQIVND (reference sequence). The CDR3 loop reads CAVAGAETNTGELFF. The CDR3 DNA follows: TGTGCGGTAGCGGGAGCGGAGACGAACACCGGGGAGCTGTTTTTT.

The chain joins TRBV5-4 to TRBJ2-7; TRBD2 matches at 11 bases. Germline CDR1 SGHNT, CDR2 YYREEE (reference sequence). CDR3 length equals 15 residues. The trim removed 4 bases at V and 2 bases at J, leaving 5 bases unmatched. The CDR3 nucleotides are TGTGCCAGCAGCCCCGGGACTAGCGGACCCTACGAGCAGTACTTC. It encodes CASSPGTSGPYEQYF.

J is TRBJ2-2 and V is TRBV3-1 (or the pseudogene TRBV3-2), with D tentatively TRBD2 (5 bases). This CDR3 region has 16 residues. Germline CDR1 is LGHDT and CDR2 is YNNKEL (reference sequence). Trimming removed 3 bases from V and 1 base from J, with 12 bases in between. In DNA, the CDR3 is TGTGCCAGCAGCCAGGGGTACGAGGGGAACACCGGGGAGCTGTTTTTT. Protein: CASSQGYEGNTGELFF.

V is TRBV13 and J is TRBJ1-1; D not resolved. Germline V gene data show CDR1 as PRHDT and CDR2 as FYEKMQ (reference sequence). This CDR3 has 15 amino acids. Trimming removed 0 bases at V and 1 base at J, with 9 bases between. For the CDR3, the DNA is TGTGCCAGCAGCTTAGGCCTGAGTAAGAACACTGAAGCTTTCTTT. It is translated as CASSLGLSKNTEAFF.

This chain uses TRBV6-1 with TRBJ1-1; D gene ambiguous. Germline V gene sequence: CDR1 MNHNS, CDR2 SASEGT. The CDR3 runs to 14 residues. Deletions cut 0 bases from V and 8 bases from J, with 13 bases between. CDR3 nucleotides: TGTGCCAGCAGTGAAGCGCCCGGGTACCTCGAAGCTTTCTTT. This codes for CASSEAPGYLEAFF.

The gene calls are TRBV7-8 and TRBJ2-7; 12 nucleotides agree with TRBD1. Germline values: CDR1 SGHVS, CDR2 FQNEAQ. Trimming at V came to 1 base and at J to 7 bases, leaving 5 bases not matched to a gene. The length of the CDR3 is 15 residues. The CDR3 DNA reads TGTGCCAGCAGCTTAGAGGGACAGGGGGCGTGGGAGCAGTACTTC. Translated, it gives CASSLEGQGAWEQYF.

The CDR3 sequence is CASSFGQGERAQYF. As DNA, the CDR3 is TGTGCCAGCAGTTTCGGGCAGGGTGAGAGAGCGCAGTATTTT. The chain carries TRBV27 and TRBJ2-3; possible D gene TRBD1, 5 bases. V was pared by 3 bases and J by 10 bases, with 17 bases between. The CDR3 is made up of 14 amino acids. Germline-derived CDR1 and CDR2 are MNHEY and SMNVEV (reference sequence).

This chain joins TRBV28 and TRBJ2-2; D remains unclear. Trimming cost V 3 bases and J 4 bases, with 12 bases left between them. Germline CDR1 is MDHEN and CDR2 is SYDVKM. This CDR3 region has 15 residues. The DNA of the CDR3 is TGTGCCAGCAGTTTCAGGCCCGGTATCACCGGGGAGCTGTTTTTT. Its protein is CASSFRPGITGELFF.

The chain combines TRBV3-1 (or the pseudogene TRBV3-2) with TRBJ2-1, with TRBD2 matching 11 bases. Unmatched junction bases numbered 5, after V lost 3 bases and J lost 7 bases. Germline-derived CDR1 and CDR2 are LGHDT and YNNKEL (reference sequence). This CDR3 spans 15 amino acids. The CDR3, as DNA: TGTGCCAGCAGCCAGCGGTTAGCGGGAGGGAATGAGCAGTTCTTC. Amino acid sequence: CASSQRLAGGNEQFF.

The genes are TRBV10-3 and TRBJ1-6; 7 bases are shared with TRBD1. The V segment lost 6 bases and the J segment 0 bases; nucleotides outside the gene matches: 5. The germline CDR1 and CDR2 sequences are ENHRY and SYGVKD. The CDR3 covers 16 residues. CDR3 region: CAIRRGPSSYNSPLHF. In DNA, the CDR3 is TGTGCCATCAGAAGGGGGCCAAGCTCCTATAATTCACCCCTCCACTTT.